This entry describes one T cell receptor (beta chain). Antigen specificity is unknown. Trimming took 3 bases from V and 5 from J, leaving 7 bases between them. The CDR3 sequence is 12 residues long. Germline V gene sequence: CDR1 MDHEN, CDR2 SYDVKM. Primers for the PCR totalled 60 Vbeta and 13 Jbeta. Data came from immunoSEQ multiplex PCR; TCRdb stores just in-frame clones and leaves some out. This sample carries approximately 50,000 clones, around three quarters of them seen once, and the ten largest clones take roughly 8%. The source of the sample is a study of cytomegalovirus exposure and HLA in healthy donors. Findings and limits, study-wide: In a later analysis, several top co-occurrence clusters appeared linked to parvovirus B19, influenza, CMV and Epstein-Barr virus.

The receptor's source is a man younger than 40 in good health and CMV-seropositive. V is TRBV28 and J is TRBJ1-1; D gene unclear. What was sequenced was PBMCs. CDR3 loop: CASSFRETEAFF. In DNA form, the CDR3 reads TGTGCCAGCAGTTTCCGGGAAACTGAAGCTTTCTTT.